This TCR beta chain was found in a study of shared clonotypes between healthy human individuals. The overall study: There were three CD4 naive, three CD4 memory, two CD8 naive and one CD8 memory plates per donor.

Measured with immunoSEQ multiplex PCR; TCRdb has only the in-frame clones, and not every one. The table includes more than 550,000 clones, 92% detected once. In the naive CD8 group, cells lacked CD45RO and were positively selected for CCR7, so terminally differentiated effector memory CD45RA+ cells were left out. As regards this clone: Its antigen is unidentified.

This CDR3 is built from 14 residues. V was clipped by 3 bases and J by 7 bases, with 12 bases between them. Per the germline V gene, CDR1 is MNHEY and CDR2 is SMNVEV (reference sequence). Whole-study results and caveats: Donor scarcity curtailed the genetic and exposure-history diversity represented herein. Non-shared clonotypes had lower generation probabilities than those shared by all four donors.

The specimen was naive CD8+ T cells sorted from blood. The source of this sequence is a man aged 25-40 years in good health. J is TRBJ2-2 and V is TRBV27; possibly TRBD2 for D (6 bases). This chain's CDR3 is CASSLGGWNGELFF. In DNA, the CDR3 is TGTGCCAGCAGTTTGGGGGGATGGAACGGGGAGCTGTTTTTT.